A single TCR beta chain is shown here with its context. The assay was immunoSEQ multiplex PCR, and TCRdb's table has in-frame clones only and misses some. The data contain approximately 300,000 clones, 85% to 90% of them singletons. This sample was included in a study of blood T cell repertoires in COVID-19. Study at large: The United States, Italy and Spain were the sources of the acute and convalescent COVID-19 samples.

CDR3 size: 15 residues. The germline V and J ends were trimmed by 5 bases and 3 bases, with 13 bases remaining between them. In germline, CDR1 is LNHNV, CDR2 YYDKDF (reference sequence). The sample comprised peripheral blood. This sequence joins TRBV15 and TRBJ2-2, with D possibly matching TRBD1 (6 bases). The receptor's source is a woman in her forties or fifties with active or convalescent COVID-19. The CDR3 DNA reads as TGTGCCACCAGCGAGCAGGGGAGCGACACCGGGGAGCTGTTTTTT. Translating it yields CATSEQGSDTGELFF. The full variable domain, in which reference TRBV15 and TRBJ2-2 provide the parts outside the CDR3, is DAMVIQNPRYQVTQFGKPVTLSCSQTLNHNVMYWYQQKSSQAPKLLFHYYDKDFNNEADTPDNFQSRRPNTSFCFLDIRSPGLGDTAMYLCATSEQGSDTGELFFGEGSRLTVL.